This paragraph reports one T cell receptor beta chain. Its cognate antigen is unknown. Described treatment: around 19 received Ad26.COV2.S at low or high dose, single or two shots; roughly five received placebo; per-sample allocation not given. Specimens were obtained on day 63 following the first vaccine or placebo injection. Whoever gave the sample was an adult aged 18-55 years in Boston. The CDR3 spans 12 residues. Trimming took off 3 bases at V and 7 bases at J, with 9 bases between the two ends. Germline lookup yields CDR1 LGHDT and CDR2 YNNKEL (reference sequence). This specimen comes from a study of Ad26.COV2.S vaccination and SARS-CoV-2 variants. The study's findings and limits: Analyses of TCR breadth and depth may have underestimated total T cell responses. The authors reported substantial breadth in spike-specific CD8+ and CD4+ T cell responses after vaccination.

Method: immunoSEQ multiplex PCR; TCRdb's copy keeps in-frame clones and lacks some. The sample carries fewer than 500,000 clones, 85% to 90% recorded once. The material was peripheral blood, obtained in a trial of Ad26.COV2.S vaccine versus placebo. V is TRBV3-1 (or the pseudogene TRBV3-2) and J is TRBJ1-2; D is possibly TRBD1 (5 bases). The TCR was taken from a person between 18 and 65 years old who received the Ad26.COV2.S COVID-19 vaccine or a placebo. CDR3 residues: CASSHTGPGYTF. Here the CDR3 DNA reads TGTGCCAGCAGCCATACAGGTCCTGGCTACACCTTC.